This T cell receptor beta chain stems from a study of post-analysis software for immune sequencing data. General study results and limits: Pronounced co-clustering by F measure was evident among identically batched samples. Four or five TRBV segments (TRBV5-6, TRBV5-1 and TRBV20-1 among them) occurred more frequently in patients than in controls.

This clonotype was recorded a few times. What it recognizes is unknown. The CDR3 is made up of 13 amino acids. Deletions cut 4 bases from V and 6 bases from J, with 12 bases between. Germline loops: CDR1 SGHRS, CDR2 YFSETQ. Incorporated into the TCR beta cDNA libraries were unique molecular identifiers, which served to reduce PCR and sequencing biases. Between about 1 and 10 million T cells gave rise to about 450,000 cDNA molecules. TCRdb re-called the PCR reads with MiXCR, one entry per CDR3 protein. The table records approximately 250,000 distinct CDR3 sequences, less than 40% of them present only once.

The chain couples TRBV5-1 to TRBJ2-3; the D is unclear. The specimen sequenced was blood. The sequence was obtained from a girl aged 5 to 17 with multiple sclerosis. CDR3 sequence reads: CASSELIGDTQYF. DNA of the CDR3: TGCGCCAGCAGCGAACTGATAGGGGATACGCAGTATTTT.